The 2 T cell receptor beta chains reported below all come from one sample, sequenced in a study of T cell repertoires in cytomegalovirus infection (dated by TCRdb to between 2017 and 2020). According to the study, the label for this sample's treatment or condition signals: in vitro stimulation with specific CMV peptide epitopes to enrich CMV-specific T cells. For sequencing, an Illumina HiSeq 1500 was employed. Through fastp at Q25 and MiXCR, TCRdb rebuilt clones from the public reads, retaining in-frame beta chains. Rows are combined by CDR3 protein, so each entry shows the most common genes and DNA. The sample data list 450,000 to 650,000 distinct CDR3 sequences, and roughly 42% of these were observed just once. The ten biggest clones cover around 46% of the sample. For these receptors, no antigen is known. Material: cultured PBMCs, obtained from culture after CMV antigen stimulation. Source of these receptors: a human donor in good health (CMV status not recorded). Some clones in this sample may be carry-over from other donors' samples.

The chain carries TRBV28 and TRBJ1-2; D call uncertain. Per germline, CDR1 MDHEN and CDR2 SYDVKM. V lost 6 bases and J 4 bases, leaving 12 bases between the germline ends. The CDR3 contains 13 residues. CDR3 region: CASRYGNAYGYTF. The CDR3 nucleotides read TGTGCCAGCAGATATGGGAACGCCTATGGCTACACCTTC.

The CDR3 spells CASSQATATGNTIYF. The CDR3 nucleotides are TGTGCCAGCAGCCAAGCGACAGCCACTGGAAACACCATATATTTT. The V gene is TRBV14, the J gene TRBJ1-3; TRBD1 is a possible D gene (5 bases). Germline CDR1 reads SGHDN; CDR2 reads FVKESK. CDR3 size: 15 residues. Deletions cut 1 base from V and 2 bases from J, with 9 bases between.